This is a list of T cell receptor beta chains from one sample in a study of T cells in Graves' hyperthyroidism and ophthalmopathy. Using its own MiXCR run on the multiplex PCR reads, TCRdb lists one record per CDR3 protein. The sample has more than 550,000 distinct CDR3 sequences; about 19% are singletons. The source material was blood. These receptors were obtained from a woman aged 50 to 60 with Graves' hyperthyroidism that later progressed to Graves' ophthalmopathy. Each CDR3 is given with its conserved first and last residue. D genes are given only for firm matches. Clone size, where shown, is once, few, many, or a class for clones that have expanded.

d_gene	v_gene	j_gene	len	abundance	CDR3nt	CDR3aa
TRBD2	TRBV14	TRBJ2-1	18	.	TGTGCCAGCAGCCAAGATAGAGCGGGGGGGCCGGGTCGGAGCGAGCAGTTCTTC	CASSQDRAGGPGRSEQFF
.	TRBV15	TRBJ2-2	15	.	TGTGCCACCAGCAGAGGGTTCGCGAACACCGGGGAGCTGTTTTTT	CATSRGFANTGELFF
TRBD2	TRBV7-8	TRBJ2-3	17	few	TGTGCCAGCAGCGTAGGGGCTCTAGCGGGGGGAACAGATACGCAGTATTTT	CASSVGALAGGTDTQYF
.	TRBV29-1	TRBJ1-6	12	few	TGCAGCGCCTCGGACCGCTGGGGTCCCCTCCACTTT	CSASDRWGPLHF
TRBD1	TRBV5-1	TRBJ1-2	14	many	TGCGCCAGCAGCCAAATGACAGGGAACTATGGCTACACCTTC	CASSQMTGNYGYTF
.	TRBV11-2	TRBJ1-5	15	many	TGTGCCAGCAGCTTTACGGGTCATAGCAATCAGCCCCAGCATTTT	CASSFTGHSNQPQHF
.	TRBV2	TRBJ1-2	11	.	TGTGCCAGCATCCGGCCGGATGGCTACACCTTC	CASIRPDGYTF
TRBD2	TRBV10-3	TRBJ2-3	12	.	TGTGCCATCAGAGCTAGCGGGGGGGCCCGGTATTTT	CAIRASGGARYF
TRBD1	TRBV3-1	TRBJ1-2	16	.	TGTGCCAGCAGCCAGGCACCCGGGACAGGGGACTATGGCTACACCTTC	CASSQAPGTGDYGYTF
TRBD2	TRBV10-3	TRBJ2-3	15	.	TGTGCCATCAGTGAAGGCGGGGGAAGCACAGATACGCAGTATTTT	CAISEGGGSTDTQYF
.	TRBV29-1	TRBJ2-3	13	.	TGCAGCCCTAGGGGGGGCTTAACAGATACGCAGTATTTT	CSPRGGLTDTQYF
.	TRBV19	TRBJ2-7	17	.	TGTGCCAGTAGTCCCTATTCGACAGGCCTTTATATGTACGAGCAGTACTTC	CASSPYSTGLYMYEQYF
.	TRBV7-8	TRBJ2-3	12	many	TGTGCCAGCAGCTTAGCAGGGGAATCGCAGTATTTT	CASSLAGESQYF
.	TRBV20-1	TRBJ2-5	12	few	TGCAGTGCTAGAGATAATTGGGAGACCCAGTACTTC	CSARDNWETQYF
TRBD1	TRBV30	TRBJ1-5	14	many	TGTGCCTGGTGGGACAGAGGATCCAATCAGCCCCAGCATTTT	CAWWDRGSNQPQHF
TRBD2	TRBV7-8	TRBJ2-5	15	many	TGTGCCAGCAGCAAACCTAGCGGGGGGGGAGAGACCCAGTACTTC	CASSKPSGGGETQYF
.	TRBV6-1	TRBJ2-7	13	.	TGTGCCAGCAGGATCAGGGACCTCTACGAGCAGTACTTC	CASRIRDLYEQYF
.	TRBV6-6	TRBJ2-2	14	.	TGTGCCAGCAGTTACTCGACGGCCACCGGGGAGCTGTTTTTT	CASSYSTATGELFF
.	TRBV7-6	TRBJ2-2	19	.	TGTGCCAGCAGCTTAGGCCATAGGGGCGGGGAGTCGAACACCGGGGAGCTGTTTTTT	CASSLGHRGGESNTGELFF
.	TRBV5-1	TRBJ2-3	14	.	TGCGCCAGCAGATGGACAGCTAACACAGATACGCAGTATTTT	CASRWTANTDTQYF
.	TRBV10-3	TRBJ1-6	13	few	TGTGCCACCCTGCGCGGGCCAACTTCACCCCTCCACTTT	CATLRGPTSPLHF
TRBD1	TRBV6-1	TRBJ1-2	13	.	TGTGCCAGCAGCTCGACAGGGGTCCGGGGCTACACCTTC	CASSSTGVRGYTF
TRBD1	TRBV10-3	TRBJ2-1	18	many	TGTGCCATCAGTGAGTCAGTCCCCGGGACAGGGGGTAACAATGAGCAGTTCTTC	CAISESVPGTGGNNEQFF
.	TRBV27	TRBJ2-1	13	.	TGTGCCAGCAGTTTATTGGGGGGAGGTGAGCAGTTCTTC	CASSLLGGGEQFF
TRBD1	TRBV27	TRBJ1-6	16	.	TGTGCCAGCAGTCAGGAAGGACAGGGGGCGGGTTCACCCCTCCACTTT	CASSQEGQGAGSPLHF
.	TRBV20-1	TRBJ2-3	13	.	TGCAGTGCTAGACCCCGGAGCACAGATACGCAGTATTTT	CSARPRSTDTQYF
TRBD1	TRBV20-1	TRBJ1-2	17	many	TGCAGTGCTAGGGTCGATCAGGGGGACTTCCATAACTATGGCTACACCTTC	CSARVDQGDFHNYGYTF
TRBD1	TRBV20-1	TRBJ1-4	16	many	TGCAGTGCTAGAGCTGGACAGGGGGCAACTAATGAAAAACTGTTTTTT	CSARAGQGATNEKLFF
.	TRBV10-2	TRBJ1-4	16	many	TGCGCCAGCAGTGAGGACAGGTTTGCAACTAATGAAAAACTGTTTTTT	CASSEDRFATNEKLFF
TRBD1	TRBV19	TRBJ1-6	15	few	TGTGCCCCAGCCCGCACGACAGGGGGTAATTCACCCCTCCACTTT	CAPARTTGGNSPLHF
.	TRBV4-1	TRBJ1-4	16	.	TGCGCCAGCAGCCAAGACAGTCCACACTCTAATGAAAAACTGTTTTTT	CASSQDSPHSNEKLFF
.	TRBV2	TRBJ2-5	13	many	TGTGCCAGCAATCGACCCTTGGAGGAGACCCAGTACTTC	CASNRPLEETQYF
.	TRBV3-1	TRBJ2-7	13	many	TGTGCCAGCAGCCACCCTGTGTCCTACGAGCAGTACTTC	CASSHPVSYEQYF
TRBD1	TRBV25-1	TRBJ2-1	18	.	TGTGCCAGCAGTGAGAAAAACAGGGGGAGCCGACACTACAATGAGCAGTTCTTC	CASSEKNRGSRHYNEQFF
.	TRBV6-1	TRBJ1-1	11	few	TGTGCCATCCTACAGGGTACTGAAGCTTTCTTT	CAILQGTEAFF
TRBD1	TRBV4-1	TRBJ1-2	17	.	TGCGCCAGCAGCCAAGCCGGGACAGGGATTCAGGACTATGGCTACACCTTC	CASSQAGTGIQDYGYTF
TRBD2	TRBV5-1	TRBJ2-3	16	.	TGCGCCAGCAGCTCGGGACTAGTGGGGGGCACAGATACGCAGTATTTT	CASSSGLVGGTDTQYF
TRBD2	TRBV5-1	TRBJ2-3	16	.	TGCGCCAGCAGCACGGGACTAGCGGTGACCACAGATACGCAGTATTTT	CASSTGLAVTTDTQYF
.	TRBV5-8	TRBJ2-6	17	.	TGTGCCAGCAGCTTGGGCCAGGGAGTATCTGGGGCCAACGTCCTGACTTTC	CASSLGQGVSGANVLTF
TRBD2	TRBV11-2	TRBJ2-3	15	many	TGTGCCAGCAGCTTAGGAGGACTAGCGGTGAATACGCAGTATTTT	CASSLGGLAVNTQYF
.	TRBV30	TRBJ1-1	11	many	TGTGCCTGGAGTAAGAACACTGAAGCTTTCTTT	CAWSKNTEAFF
TRBD1	TRBV10-3	TRBJ1-2	13	.	TGTGCCATCAACGTACAGGGGGCTAAGGGCTACACCTTC	CAINVQGAKGYTF